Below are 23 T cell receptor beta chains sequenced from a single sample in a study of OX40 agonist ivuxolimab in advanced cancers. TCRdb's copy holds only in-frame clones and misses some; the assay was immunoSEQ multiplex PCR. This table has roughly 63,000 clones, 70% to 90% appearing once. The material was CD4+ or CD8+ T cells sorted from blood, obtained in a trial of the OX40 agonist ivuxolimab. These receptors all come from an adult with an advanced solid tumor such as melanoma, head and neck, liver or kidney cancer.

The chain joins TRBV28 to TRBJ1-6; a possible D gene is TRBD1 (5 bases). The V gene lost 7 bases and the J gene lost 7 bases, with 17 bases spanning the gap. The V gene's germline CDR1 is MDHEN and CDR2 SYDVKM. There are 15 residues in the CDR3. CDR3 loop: CASTSPAGFNSPLHF. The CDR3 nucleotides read TGTGCCAGCACCTCCCCTGCAGGGTTCAATTCACCCCTCCACTTT.

CDR3 in amino acids: CASRPGPGPDTQYF. As DNA, the CDR3 is TGTGCCAGCAGACCGGGACCGGGCCCAGATACGCAGTATTTT. V usage is TRBV6-5 and J usage is TRBJ2-3, with D possibly called TRBD1 or TRBD2 (5 bases each). The germline V gene encodes CDR1 MNHEY and CDR2 SVGAGI. Trimming stripped 6 bases from V and 4 bases from J, with 14 bases between. The CDR3 sequence is 14 residues long.

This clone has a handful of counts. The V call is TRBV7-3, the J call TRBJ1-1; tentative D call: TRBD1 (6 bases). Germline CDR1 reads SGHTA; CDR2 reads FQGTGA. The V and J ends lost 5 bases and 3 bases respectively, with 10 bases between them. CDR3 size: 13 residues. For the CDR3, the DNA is TGTGCCAGCAGCACAGGGTCGGACACTGAAGCTTTCTTT. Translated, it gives CASSTGSDTEAFF.

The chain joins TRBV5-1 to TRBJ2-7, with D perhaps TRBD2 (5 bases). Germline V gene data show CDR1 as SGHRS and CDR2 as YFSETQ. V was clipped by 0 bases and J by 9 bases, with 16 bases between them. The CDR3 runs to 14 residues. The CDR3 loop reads CASSLDVRTEAQYF. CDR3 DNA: TGCGCCAGCAGCTTGGACGTCCGCACGGAGGCGCAGTACTTC.

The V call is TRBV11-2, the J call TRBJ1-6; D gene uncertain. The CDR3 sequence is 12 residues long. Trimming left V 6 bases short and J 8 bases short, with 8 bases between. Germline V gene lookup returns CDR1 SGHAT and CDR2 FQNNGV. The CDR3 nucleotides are TGTGCCAGCAGTTTTAAGGATTCACCCCTCCACTTT. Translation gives CASSFKDSPLHF.

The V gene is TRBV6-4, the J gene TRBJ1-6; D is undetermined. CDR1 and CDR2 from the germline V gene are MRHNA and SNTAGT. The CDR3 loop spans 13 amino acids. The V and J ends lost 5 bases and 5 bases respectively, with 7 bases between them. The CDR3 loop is CASSLLDNSPLHF. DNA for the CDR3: TGTGCCAGCAGTCTACTGGATAATTCACCCCTCCACTTT.

The CDR3 sequence: CASSAADGEIEAFF. The CDR3 DNA is TGTGCCAGCTCAGCTGCGGACGGAGAGATTGAAGCTTTCTTT. The chain carries TRBV18 and TRBJ1-1, with unresolved D. Trimming removed 5 bases at V and 7 bases at J, with 17 bases between. CDR1 KGHSH and CDR2 LQKENI come from the germline V gene. The CDR3 is 14 residues long. The complete variable domain, with remaining parts taken from reference TRBV18 and TRBJ1-1, reads NAGVMQNPRHLVRRRGQEARLRCSPMKGHSHVYWYRQLPEEGLKFMVYLQKENIIDESGMPKERFSAEFPKEGPSILRIQQVVRGDSAAYFCASSAADGEIEAFFGQGTRLTVV.

The CDR3 DNA reads as TGCGCCAGCAGCTTTGGAGGAGAGACCCAGTACTTC. Translated, it gives CASSFGGETQYF. The rearrangement uses TRBV5-1 and TRBJ2-5; tentative D call: TRBD2 (5 bases). The V end was cut by 2 bases, the J end by 4 bases, with 6 bases between. This CDR3 has 12 amino acids. Germline CDR1 SGHRS, CDR2 YFSETQ.

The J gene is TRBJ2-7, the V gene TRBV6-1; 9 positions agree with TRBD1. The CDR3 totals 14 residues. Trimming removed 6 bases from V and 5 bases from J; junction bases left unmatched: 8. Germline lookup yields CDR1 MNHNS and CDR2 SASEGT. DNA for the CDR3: TGTGCCAGCAGGTTACAGGGGGCGAGCGACGAGCAGTACTTC. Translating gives CASRLQGASDEQYF.

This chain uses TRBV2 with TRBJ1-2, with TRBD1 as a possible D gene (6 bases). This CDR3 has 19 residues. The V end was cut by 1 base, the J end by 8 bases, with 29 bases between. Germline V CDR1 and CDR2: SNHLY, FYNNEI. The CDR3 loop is CASSEVDRPQVGGYKGYTF. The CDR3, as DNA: TGTGCCAGCAGTGAAGTCGACAGGCCTCAGGTCGGGGGATATAAGGGCTACACCTTC. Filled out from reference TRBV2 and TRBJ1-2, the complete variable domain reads EPEVTQTPSHQVTQMGQEVILRCVPISNHLYFYWYRQILGQKVEFLVSFYNNEISEKSEIFDDQFSVERPDGSNFTLKIRSTKLEDSAMYFCASSEVDRPQVGGYKGYTFGSGTRLTVV.

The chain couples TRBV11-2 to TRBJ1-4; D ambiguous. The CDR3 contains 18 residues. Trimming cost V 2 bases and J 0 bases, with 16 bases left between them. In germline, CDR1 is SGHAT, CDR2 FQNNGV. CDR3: CASSLLWAIGATNEKLFF. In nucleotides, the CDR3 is TGTGCCAGCAGCTTACTATGGGCCATCGGCGCAACTAATGAAAAACTGTTTTTT. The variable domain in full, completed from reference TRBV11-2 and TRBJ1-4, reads EAGVAQSPRYKIIEKRQSVAFWCNPISGHATLYWYQQILGQGPKLLIQFQNNGVVDDSQLPKDRFSAERLKGVDSTLKIQPAKLEDSAVYLCASSLLWAIGATNEKLFFGSGTQLSVL.

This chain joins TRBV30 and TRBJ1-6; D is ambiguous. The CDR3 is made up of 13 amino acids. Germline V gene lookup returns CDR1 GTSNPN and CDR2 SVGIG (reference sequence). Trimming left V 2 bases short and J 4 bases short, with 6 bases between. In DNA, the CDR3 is TGTGCCTGGAGTAGGCGGTATAATTCACCCCTCCACTTT. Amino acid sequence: CAWSRRYNSPLHF.

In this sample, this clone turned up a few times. CDR3 nucleotide sequence: TGTGCCAGCAGCTTGAGAGGGAACTCTGGGGCCAACGTCCTGACTTTC. Its translation is CASSLRGNSGANVLTF. V gene TRBV7-8 combines with J gene TRBJ2-6, with a tentative D call TRBD2 (5 bases). Germline V CDR1 and CDR2: SGHVS, FQNEAQ. The CDR3 consists of 16 residues. V was pared by 3 bases and J by 0 bases, with 9 bases between.

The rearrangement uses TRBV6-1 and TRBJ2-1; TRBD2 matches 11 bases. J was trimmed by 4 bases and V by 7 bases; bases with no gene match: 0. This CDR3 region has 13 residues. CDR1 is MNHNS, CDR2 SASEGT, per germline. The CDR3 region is CASIAGGYNEQFF. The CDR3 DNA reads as TGTGCCAGCATAGCGGGGGGGTACAATGAGCAGTTCTTC.

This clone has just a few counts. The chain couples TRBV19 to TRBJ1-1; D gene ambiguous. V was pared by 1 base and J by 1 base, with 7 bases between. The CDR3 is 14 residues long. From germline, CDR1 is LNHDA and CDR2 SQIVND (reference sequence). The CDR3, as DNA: TGTGCCAGTAGTATAGTGACCCAGAACACTGAAGCTTTCTTT. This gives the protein CASSIVTQNTEAFF.

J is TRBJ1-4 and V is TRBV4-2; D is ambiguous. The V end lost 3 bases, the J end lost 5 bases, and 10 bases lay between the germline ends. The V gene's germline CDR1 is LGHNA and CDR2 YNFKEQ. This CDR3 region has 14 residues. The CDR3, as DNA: TGTGCCAGCAGCCACCCGACCCTAAATGAAAAACTGTTTTTT. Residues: CASSHPTLNEKLFF.

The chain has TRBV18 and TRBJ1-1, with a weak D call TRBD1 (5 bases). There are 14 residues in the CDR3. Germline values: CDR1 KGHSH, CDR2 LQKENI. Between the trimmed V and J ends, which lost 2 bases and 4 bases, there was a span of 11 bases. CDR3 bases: TGTGCCAGCTCACCAGCGTGGGGGGGCACTGAAGCTTTCTTT. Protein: CASSPAWGGTEAFF.

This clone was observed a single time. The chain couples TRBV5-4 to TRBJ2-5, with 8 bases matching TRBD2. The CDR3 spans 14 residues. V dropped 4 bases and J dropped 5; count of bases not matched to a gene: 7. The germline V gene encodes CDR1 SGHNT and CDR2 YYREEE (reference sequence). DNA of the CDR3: TGTGCCAGCAGCACTAGGACTAGCCCTGAGACCCAGTACTTC. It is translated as CASSTRTSPETQYF. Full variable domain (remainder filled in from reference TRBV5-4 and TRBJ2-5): ETGVTQSPTHLIKTRGQQVTLRCSSQSGHNTVSWYQQALGQGPQFIFQYYREEENGRGNFPPRFSGLQFPNYSSELNVNALELDDSALYLCASSTRTSPETQYFGPGTRLLVL.

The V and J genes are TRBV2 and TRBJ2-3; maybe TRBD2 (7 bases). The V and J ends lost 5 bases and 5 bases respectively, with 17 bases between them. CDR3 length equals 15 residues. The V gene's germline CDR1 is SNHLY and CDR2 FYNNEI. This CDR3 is CASSPWGGAVDTQYF. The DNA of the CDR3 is TGTGCCAGCAGTCCATGGGGGGGGGCTGTAGATACGCAGTATTTT.

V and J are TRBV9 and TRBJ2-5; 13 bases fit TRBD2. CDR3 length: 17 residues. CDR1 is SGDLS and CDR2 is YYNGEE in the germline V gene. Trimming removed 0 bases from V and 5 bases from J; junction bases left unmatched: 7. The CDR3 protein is CASSVDRGLAGFETQYF. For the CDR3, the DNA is TGTGCCAGCAGCGTAGATCGGGGACTAGCGGGGTTTGAGACCCAGTACTTC.

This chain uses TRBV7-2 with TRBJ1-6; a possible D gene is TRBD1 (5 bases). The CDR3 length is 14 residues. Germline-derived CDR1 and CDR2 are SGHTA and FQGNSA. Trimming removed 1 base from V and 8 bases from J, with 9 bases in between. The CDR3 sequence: CASSLGGVDSPLHF. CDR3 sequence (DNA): TGTGCCAGCAGCTTAGGGGGGGTAGATTCACCCCTCCACTTT.

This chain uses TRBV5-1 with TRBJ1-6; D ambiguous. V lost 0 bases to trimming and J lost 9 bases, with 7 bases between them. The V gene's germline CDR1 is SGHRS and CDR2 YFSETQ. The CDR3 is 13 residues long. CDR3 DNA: TGCGCCAGCAGCTTGGGAGGAGGTTCACCCCTCCACTTT. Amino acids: CASSLGGGSPLHF.

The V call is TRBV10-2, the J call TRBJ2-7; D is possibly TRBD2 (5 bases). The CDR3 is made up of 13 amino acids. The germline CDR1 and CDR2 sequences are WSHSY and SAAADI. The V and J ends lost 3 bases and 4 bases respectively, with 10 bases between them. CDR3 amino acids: CASSDRRGYEQYF. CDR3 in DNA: TGCGCCAGCAGTGACAGGCGAGGGTACGAGCAGTACTTC.